This T cell receptor beta chain comes out of a study of cytotoxic CD8 clonotypes in ibrutinib-treated CLL. The CDR3 has 14 residues. The V segment lost 4 bases and the J segment 15 bases; nucleotides outside the gene matches: 13. Germline loops: CDR1 SGHRS, CDR2 YFSETQ. The method was immunoSEQ multiplex PCR; TCRdb's version includes in-frame clones alone and lacks a portion of them. The sample has over 140,000 clones; more than 75% are singletons. The sequence was collected from a human donor with chronic lymphocytic leukemia. Here the sequenced sample was PBMCs, taken after 36 months of ibrutinib treatment. The J gene is TRBJ2-1, the V gene TRBV5-1; TRBD1 agrees at 10 bases. CDR3 region: CASSPGTGATDLFF. CDR3 nucleotides: TGCGCCAGCAGCCCAGGGACAGGGGCCACGGATCTGTTCTTC.